The T cell receptor beta chain under discussion was sequenced for a study of OX40 agonist ivuxolimab in advanced cancers. This table comes from immunoSEQ multiplex PCR, and its TCRdb copy is limited to in-frame clones, with some not included. Of tens of thousands of clones in the sample, 94% were seen once. Germline CDR1 and CDR2: ENHRY and SYGVKD. V was cut by 6 bases and J by 0 bases, with 9 bases left in between. CDR3 length equals 14 residues. V gene TRBV10-3 combines with J gene TRBJ2-1; D is uncertain. Material: CD4+ or CD8+ T cells sorted from blood, obtained in a trial of the OX40 agonist ivuxolimab. The source of this sequence is an adult with an advanced solid tumor such as melanoma, head and neck, liver or kidney cancer. In DNA, the CDR3 is TGTGCCATCAGGACGGCGAGCTCCTACAATGAGCAGTTCTTC. Encoded protein: CAIRTASSYNEQFF.